The T cell receptor beta chain described here comes from a study of shared clonotypes between healthy human individuals. Repertoires were generated with immunoSEQ multiplex PCR, while TCRdb's copy carries only in-frame clones and drops some. Of some 500,000 clones listed, roughly 80% were seen once; the top ten hold more than 10%. The CDR3 runs to 15 residues. Germline CDR1 MDHEN, CDR2 SYDVKM. With V trimmed by 3 bases and J by 8 bases, 10 bases remained unmatched. Adults of Caucasian background living in Nashville, Tennessee made up all donors. Sequenced: PBMCs. The chain couples TRBV28 to TRBJ1-2; TRBD1 matches 9 bases. This receptor was identified in a woman aged 40 to 50 in good health. Some clones in this sample may be carry-over from other donors' samples. This chain's CDR3 is CASSFWTGESYGYTF. The CDR3 region has the DNA TGTGCCAGCAGTTTCTGGACAGGGGAGTCGTACGGCTACACCTTC.